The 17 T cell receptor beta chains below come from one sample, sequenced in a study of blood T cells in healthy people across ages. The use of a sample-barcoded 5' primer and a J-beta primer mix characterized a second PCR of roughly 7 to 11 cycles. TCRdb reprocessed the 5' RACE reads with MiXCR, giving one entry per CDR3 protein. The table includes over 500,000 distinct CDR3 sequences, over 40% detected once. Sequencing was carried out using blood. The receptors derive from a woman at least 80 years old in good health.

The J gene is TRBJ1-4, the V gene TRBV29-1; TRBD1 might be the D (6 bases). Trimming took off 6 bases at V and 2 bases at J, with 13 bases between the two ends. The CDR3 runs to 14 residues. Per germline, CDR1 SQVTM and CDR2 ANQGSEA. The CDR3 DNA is TGCAGCGTCGGAAGGGGGGGGACTAATGAAAAACTGTTTTTT. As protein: CSVGRGGTNEKLFF.

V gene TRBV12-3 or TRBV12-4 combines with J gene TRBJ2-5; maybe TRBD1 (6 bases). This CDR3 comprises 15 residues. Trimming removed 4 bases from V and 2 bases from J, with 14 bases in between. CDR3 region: CASSWGPGRQETQYF. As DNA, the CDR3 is TGTGCCAGCAGTTGGGGGCCGGGTAGGCAAGAGACCCAGTACTTC.

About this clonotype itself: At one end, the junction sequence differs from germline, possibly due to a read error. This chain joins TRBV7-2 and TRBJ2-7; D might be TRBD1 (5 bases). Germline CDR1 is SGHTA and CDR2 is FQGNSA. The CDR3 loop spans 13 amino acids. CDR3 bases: TGTGCCAGCAGCTTAGAGGACAAGGAGACCCAGAACTTC. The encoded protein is CASSLEDKETQNF.

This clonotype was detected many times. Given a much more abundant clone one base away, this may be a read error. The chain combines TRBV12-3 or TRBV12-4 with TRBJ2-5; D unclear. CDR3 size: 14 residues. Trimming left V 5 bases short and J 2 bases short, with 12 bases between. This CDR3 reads CASSVNVGQETQYF. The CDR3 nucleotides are TGTGCCAGCAGTGTTAACGTAGGGCAAGAGACCCAGTACTTC.

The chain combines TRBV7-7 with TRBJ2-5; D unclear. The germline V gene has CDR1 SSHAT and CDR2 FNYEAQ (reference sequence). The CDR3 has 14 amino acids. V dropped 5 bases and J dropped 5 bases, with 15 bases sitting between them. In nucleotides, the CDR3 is TGTGCCAGCAGCGCCCTGAGAGAGTCTGAGACCCAGTACTTC. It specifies CASSALRESETQYF.

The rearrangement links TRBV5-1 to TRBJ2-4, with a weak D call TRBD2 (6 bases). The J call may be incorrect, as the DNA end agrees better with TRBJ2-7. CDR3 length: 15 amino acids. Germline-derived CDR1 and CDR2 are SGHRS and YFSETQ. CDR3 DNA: TGCGCCAGCAGAACGGGACGGAGCGGGTCCTACGAGCAGTACTTC. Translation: CASRTGRSGSYEQYF.

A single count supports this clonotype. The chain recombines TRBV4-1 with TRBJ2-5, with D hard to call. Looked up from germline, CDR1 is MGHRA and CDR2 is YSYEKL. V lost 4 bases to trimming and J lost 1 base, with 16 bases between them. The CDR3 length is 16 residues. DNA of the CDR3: TGCGCCAGCAGCCCTTATCGACGGACCCTCCAAGAGACCCAGTACTTC. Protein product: CASSPYRRTLQETQYF.

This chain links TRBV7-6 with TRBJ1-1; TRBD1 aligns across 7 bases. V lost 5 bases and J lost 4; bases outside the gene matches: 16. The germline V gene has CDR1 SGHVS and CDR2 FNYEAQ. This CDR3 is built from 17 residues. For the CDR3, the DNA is TGTGCCAGCAGCATCGCCGGGACAGTCTTGTTGAGCACTGAAGCTTTCTTT. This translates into CASSIAGTVLLSTEAFF.

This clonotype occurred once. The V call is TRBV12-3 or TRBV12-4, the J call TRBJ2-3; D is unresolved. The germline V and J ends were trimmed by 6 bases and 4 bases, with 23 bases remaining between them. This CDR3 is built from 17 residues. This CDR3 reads CASRINACGVTPDTQYF. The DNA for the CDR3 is TGTGCCAGCAGAATTAACGCCTGTGGAGTTACACCAGATACGCAGTATTTT.

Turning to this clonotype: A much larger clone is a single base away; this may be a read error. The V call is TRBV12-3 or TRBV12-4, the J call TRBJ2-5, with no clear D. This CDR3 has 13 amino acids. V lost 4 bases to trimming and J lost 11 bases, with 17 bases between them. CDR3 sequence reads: CASSSRLENEQYF. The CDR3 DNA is TGTGCCAGCAGTTCCCGACTCGAAAATGAGCAGTACTTC.

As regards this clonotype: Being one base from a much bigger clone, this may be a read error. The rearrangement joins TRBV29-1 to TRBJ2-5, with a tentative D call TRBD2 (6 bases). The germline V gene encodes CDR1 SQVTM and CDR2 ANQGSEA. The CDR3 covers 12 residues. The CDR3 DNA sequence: TGCAACGCAGTTAAGGGAGGAGAGACCCAGTACTTC. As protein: CNAVKGGETQYF.

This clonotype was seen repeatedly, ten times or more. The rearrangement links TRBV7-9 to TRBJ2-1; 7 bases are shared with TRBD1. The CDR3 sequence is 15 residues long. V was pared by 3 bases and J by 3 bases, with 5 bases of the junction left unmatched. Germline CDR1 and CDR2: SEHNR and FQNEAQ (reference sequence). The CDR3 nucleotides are TGTGCCAGCAGCTTTGACAGGGTCCTCTACAATGAGCAGTTCTTC. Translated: CASSFDRVLYNEQFF. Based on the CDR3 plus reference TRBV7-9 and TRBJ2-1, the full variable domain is DTGVSQNPRHKITKRGQNVTFRCDPISEHNRLYWYRQTLGQGPEFLTYFQNEAQLEKSRLLSDRFSAERPKGSFSTLEIQRTEQGDSAMYLCASSFDRVLYNEQFFGPGTRLTVL.

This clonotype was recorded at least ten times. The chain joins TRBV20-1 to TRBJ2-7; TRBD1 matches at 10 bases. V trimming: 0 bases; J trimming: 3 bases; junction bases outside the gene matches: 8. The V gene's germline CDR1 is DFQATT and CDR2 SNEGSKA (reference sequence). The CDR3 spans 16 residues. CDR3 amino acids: CSARDWGQGLVYEQYF. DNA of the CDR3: TGCAGTGCTAGAGATTGGGGACAGGGGCTAGTCTACGAGCAGTACTTC.

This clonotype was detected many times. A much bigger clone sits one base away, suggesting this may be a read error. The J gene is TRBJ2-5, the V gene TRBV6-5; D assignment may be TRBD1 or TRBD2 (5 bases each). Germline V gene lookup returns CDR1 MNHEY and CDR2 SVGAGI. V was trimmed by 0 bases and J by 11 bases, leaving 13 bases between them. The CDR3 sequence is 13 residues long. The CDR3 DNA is TGTGCCAGCAGTTACTCGAGGGGCAATGAGCAGTACTTC. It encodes CASSYSRGNEQYF.

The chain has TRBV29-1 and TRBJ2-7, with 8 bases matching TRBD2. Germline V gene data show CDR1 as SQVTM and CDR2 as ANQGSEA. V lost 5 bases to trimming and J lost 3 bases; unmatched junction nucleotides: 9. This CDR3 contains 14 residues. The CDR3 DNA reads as TGCAGCGTTTCGACCCTACTAGCGGACTACGAGCAGTACTTC. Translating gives CSVSTLLADYEQYF.

This CDR3 is CASSLDKGYSGANVLTF. For the CDR3, the DNA is TGTGCCAGCAGCTTAGACAAGGGCTACTCTGGGGCCAACGTCCTGACTTTC. This chain uses TRBV7-9 with TRBJ2-6; no reliable D call. V was trimmed by 1 base and J by 0 bases, leaving 10 bases between them. Germline V gene sequence: CDR1 SEHNR, CDR2 FQNEAQ (reference sequence). CDR3 length: 17 amino acids.

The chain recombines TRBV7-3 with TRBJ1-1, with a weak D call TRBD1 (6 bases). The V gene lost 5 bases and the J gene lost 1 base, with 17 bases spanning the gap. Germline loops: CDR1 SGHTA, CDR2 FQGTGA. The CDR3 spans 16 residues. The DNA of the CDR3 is TGTGCCAGCAGCCCATTTGTAGGGACACCGAACACTGAAGCTTTCTTT. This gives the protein CASSPFVGTPNTEAFF.